Sequencing of this TCR beta chain was carried out in a study of cytomegalovirus exposure and HLA in healthy donors. Across the whole study: As released early, the data held 70 million to 100 million unique TCRs from HLA-typed donors. Study-wide results and caveats: Presence/absence analyses treated sequencing depth as roughly uniform across donors. Most TCR beta V segments were productive about 87% or about 30% of the time in an earlier analysis.

In nominal health when sampled, donors likely had unrecorded immune exposures nonetheless. Of note for this clone: Its antigen is unknown.

After removal of 5 bases from V and 3 bases from J, the junction contained 8 bases not matched to a gene. The CDR3 contains 15 residues. Germline values: CDR1 MNHEY, CDR2 SVGAGI. With 60 Vbeta and 13 Jbeta primers, the PCR was carried out. Assay used: immunoSEQ multiplex PCR; TCRdb lists only in-frame clones, some missing. The sample has over 50,000 clones, 89% seen once. This clonotype was sampled from a man aged 25-45 years in good health and CMV-seropositive. The chain joins TRBV6-5 to TRBJ2-7; 9 nucleotides align to TRBD2. Sequencing was done on a sample of PBMCs. Here the CDR3 reads CASSTLAGAHYEQYF. As DNA, the CDR3 is TGTGCCAGCAGTACCTTAGCGGGAGCGCACTACGAGCAGTACTTC.